A single sample is the source of the 25 T cell receptor beta chains below, sequenced in a study of beta chain features in type 1 diabetes. These receptors have no known antigen. The study reverse transcribed the entire isolated RNA, so it sequenced expressed TCRB transcripts. TCRdb's table, derived via immunoSEQ multiplex PCR, lists solely in-frame clones and lacks some. The table lists over 150,000 clones, 7% to 9% of them singletons, with about 0.5% in the top ten. Notes on the study in general: In every one of the four CD4+ subsets, TCRB CDR3s were moderately but significantly shorter in Type 1 diabetes patients.

Sequenced: central memory CD4+ T cells from blood. The source of these receptors is a man aged 18 to 30 with type 1 diabetes.

J is TRBJ2-5 and V is TRBV28; 7 nucleotides line up with TRBD2. The CDR3 length is 15 residues. V dropped 6 bases and J dropped 4; count of bases not matched to a gene: 11. Germline CDR1 reads MDHEN; CDR2 reads SYDVKM. CDR3 bases: TGTGCCAGCAGAGACCGTAGGACTAGAGCAGAGACCCAGTACTTC. Its translation: CASRDRRTRAETQYF.

CDR3: CASSLVVQQETQYF. In DNA form, the CDR3 reads TGTGCCAGCAGCTTAGTAGTACAGCAAGAGACCCAGTACTTC. The chain joins TRBV7-2 to TRBJ2-5; D not resolved. Germline V lookup: CDR1 SGHTA, CDR2 FQGNSA. This CDR3 region has 14 residues. V gave up 1 base and J gave up 2 bases, with 8 bases separating them.

This clone was found a few times. J is TRBJ2-2 and V is TRBV7-2; D perhaps matches TRBD2 (7 bases). The CDR3 has 16 amino acids. Trimming left V 1 base short and J 4 bases short, with 13 bases between. Looked up from germline, CDR1 is SGHTA and CDR2 is FQGNSA. CDR3 bases: TGTGCCAGCAGCTTAGTTGCGGGGGCCGCCACCGGGGAGCTGTTTTTT. Its protein is CASSLVAGAATGELFF.

Ten or more counts support this clone. The V and J genes are TRBV4-2 and TRBJ1-4, with a possible D match to TRBD1 (5 bases). Trimming took 0 bases from V and 6 from J, leaving 14 bases between them. The CDR3 consists of 16 residues. Germline V gene sequence: CDR1 LGHNA, CDR2 YNFKEQ. CDR3 sequence (DNA): TGTGCCAGCAGCCAAGATCATCAGGGCAGGGATGAAAAACTGTTTTTT. It yields the protein CASSQDHQGRDEKLFF.

This clone was picked up a small number of times. The V gene is TRBV5-6, the J gene TRBJ2-6, with D tentatively TRBD1 (5 bases). CDR3 length: 17 residues. Per the germline V gene, CDR1 is SGHDT and CDR2 is YYEEEE. With 1 base removed from V and 0 bases from J, the gap between germline ends came to 11 bases. The CDR3 sequence: CASSLLGLHSGANVLTF. CDR3 in DNA: TGTGCCAGCAGCTTGCTGGGGCTCCACTCTGGGGCCAACGTCCTGACTTTC.

The chain uses TRBV15 and TRBJ1-5; weak D call: TRBD1 (5 bases). CDR1 and CDR2 (germline): LNHNV, YYDKDF (reference sequence). This CDR3 is 14 amino acids long. The ends were cut back, 0 bases at V and 5 bases at J, with 8 bases in the middle. CDR3 bases: TGTGCCACCAGCAGAGACGGGGGGGATCAGCCCCAGCATTTT. Translating it yields CATSRDGGDQPQHF. The whole variable domain, filled in from reference TRBV15 and TRBJ1-5, reads DAMVIQNPRYQVTQFGKPVTLSCSQTLNHNVMYWYQQKSSQAPKLLFHYYDKDFNNEADTPDNFQSRRPNTSFCFLDIRSPGLGDTAMYLCATSRDGGDQPQHFGDGTRLSIL.

This clone was seen at least ten times. The chain couples TRBV4-1 to TRBJ1-2; D remains ambiguous. The CDR3 runs to 12 residues. V was shortened by 2 bases and J by 8 bases, with 9 bases between the two germline ends. Germline V gives CDR1 MGHRA, CDR2 YSYEKL. The chain's CDR3 is CASSQIGGGYTF. The CDR3 coding sequence is TGCGCCAGCAGCCAAATAGGCGGGGGCTACACCTTC.

This clone was found a few times. The chain carries TRBV28 and TRBJ1-4; TRBD1 matches 8 bases. The germline V gene has CDR1 MDHEN and CDR2 SYDVKM. CDR3 length: 12 amino acids. After removal of 8 bases from V and 8 bases from J, the junction contained 4 bases not matched to a gene. CDR3 sequence: CASGQGREKLFF. The CDR3 region has the DNA TGTGCCAGCGGACAGGGTCGGGAAAAACTGTTTTTT. Full variable domain (missing parts from reference TRBV28 and TRBJ1-4): DVKVTQSSRYLVKRTGEKVFLECVQDMDHENMFWYRQDPGLGLRLIYFSYDVKMKEKGDIPEGYSVSREKKERFSLILESASTNQTSMYLCASGQGREKLFFGSGTQLSVL.

This clone was observed a few times. V usage is TRBV7-6 and J usage is TRBJ2-3, with TRBD2 matching over 9 bases. V dropped 7 bases and J dropped 4; count of bases not matched to a gene: 12. CDR1 and CDR2 from the germline V gene are SGHVS and FNYEAQ. The CDR3 has 16 amino acids. The CDR3 sequence is CASTPGSGRPPDTQYF. The DNA for the CDR3 is TGTGCCAGCACCCCCGGGAGCGGGAGGCCCCCAGATACGCAGTATTTT.

The chain combines TRBV30 with TRBJ2-7, with 11 nucleotides matching TRBD1. From germline, CDR1 is GTSNPN and CDR2 SVGIG (reference sequence). This CDR3 is built from 13 residues. The V segment lost 4 bases and the J segment 7 bases; nucleotides outside the gene matches: 6. The CDR3 region is CAWTDRGRGEQYF. DNA of the CDR3: TGTGCCTGGACGGACAGGGGGCGAGGGGAGCAGTACTTC.

This clone was counted ten times or more. V usage is TRBV28 and J usage is TRBJ2-7, with TRBD1 identical over 9 bases. Germline CDR1 and CDR2: MDHEN and SYDVKM. The CDR3 extends over 15 amino acids. Trimming at V came to 5 bases and at J to 3 bases, leaving 8 bases not matched to a gene. CDR3 residues: CASSKTGTGNYEQYF. The DNA for the CDR3 is TGTGCCAGCAGTAAGACCGGGACAGGGAACTACGAGCAGTACTTC.

V usage is TRBV5-6 and J usage is TRBJ1-1; D perhaps matches TRBD1 (5 bases). The germline V gene has CDR1 SGHDT and CDR2 YYEEEE. Trimming stripped 3 bases from V and 0 bases from J, with 9 bases between. The CDR3 has 14 residues. CDR3 sequence (DNA): TGTGCCAGCAGCTGGGGACTGATGAACACTGAAGCTTTCTTT. Translating gives CASSWGLMNTEAFF.

The table lists this clone with a few counts. V gene TRBV30 combines with J gene TRBJ1-5; 7 nucleotides match TRBD1. This CDR3 is 13 amino acids long. Germline CDR1 reads GTSNPN; CDR2 reads SVGIG (reference sequence). V gave up 5 bases and J gave up 1 base; unmatched junction bases: 2. CDR3 region: CAWAGQSNQPQHF. CDR3 DNA sequence: TGTGCCTGGGCGGGACAGAGCAATCAGCCCCAGCATTTT.

V usage is TRBV5-1 and J usage is TRBJ2-1, with 8 bases that match TRBD2. The V segment lost 5 bases and the J segment 2 bases; nucleotides outside the gene matches: 6. CDR1 and CDR2 from the germline V gene are SGHRS and YFSETQ. This CDR3 has 15 amino acids. CDR3 amino acids: CASREGLVAYNEQFF. CDR3 coding DNA: TGCGCCAGCAGGGAGGGACTAGTAGCCTACAATGAGCAGTTCTTC. Drawing the rest from reference TRBV5-1 and TRBJ2-1, the complete variable domain is KAGVTQTPRYLIKTRGQQVTLSCSPISGHRSVSWYQQTPGQGLQFLFEYFSETQRNKGNFPGRFSGRQFSNSRSEMNVSTLELGDSALYLCASREGLVAYNEQFFGPGTRLTVL.

This clone has more than one count but fewer than ten. The rearrangement uses TRBV29-1 and TRBJ2-7; a weak D match, TRBD1 (6 bases). The germline V gene has CDR1 SQVTM and CDR2 ANQGSEA. There are 13 residues in the CDR3. The V and J ends lost 1 base and 2 bases respectively, with 9 bases between them. The CDR3 DNA reads as TGCAGCGTTGAAGGGGGGACAACCTACGAGCAGTACTTC. Protein sequence: CSVEGGTTYEQYF.

The chain links TRBV15 to TRBJ1-1; TRBD1 might be the D (6 bases). V was shortened by 0 bases and J by 4 bases, with 12 bases between the two germline ends. CDR1 and CDR2 (germline): LNHNV, YYDKDF (reference sequence). This CDR3 is 15 amino acids long. The CDR3 nucleotides are TGTGCCACCAGCAGAGATGGGGGGGCTTTCACTGAAGCTTTCTTT. This sequence encodes CATSRDGGAFTEAFF.

To note about this clone: It is likely a read error, because the conserved phenylalanine at the end of the CDR3 is missing. The limits of the CDR3 on the DNA are not certain, so only TCRdb's listed CDR3 is given. V gene TRBV2 combines with J gene TRBJ2-7; the DNA was not used to check the table's D call, TRBD1. Germline V gene data show CDR1 as SNHLY and CDR2 as FYNNEI. Ends included, the CDR3 has 13 residues. The CDR3 loop reads CASSEGGGAPAHL.

In this sample, this clone turned up a few times. This rearrangement joins TRBV9 to TRBJ2-7; possible D gene TRBD2, 6 bases. Trimming pared 0 bases from V and 6 bases from J, leaving 19 bases between. Looked up from germline, CDR1 is SGDLS and CDR2 is YYNGEE. CDR3 length equals 16 residues. The CDR3: CASSVVSSSPAGEQYF. The CDR3 region has the DNA TGTGCCAGCAGCGTAGTTTCGTCCTCACCAGCGGGCGAGCAGTACTTC.

The rearrangement joins TRBV7-9 to TRBJ1-1; maybe TRBD1 (6 bases). The CDR3 consists of 16 residues. The germline V gene has CDR1 SEHNR and CDR2 FQNEAQ (reference sequence). V lost 4 bases to trimming and J lost 1 base, with 16 bases between them. The CDR3 region has the DNA TGTGCCAGCAGCTCCCGAGACAGGAACGGGAACACTGAAGCTTTCTTT. As protein: CASSSRDRNGNTEAFF.

This clone turned up a few times. V and J are TRBV2 and TRBJ2-5, with D possibly being TRBD2 (5 bases). Germline CDR1 reads SNHLY; CDR2 reads FYNNEI. This CDR3 contains 13 residues. Trimming took 5 bases from V and 2 from J, leaving 9 bases between them. CDR3 bases: TGTGCCAGCAGTCCGGACTTACAAGAGACCCAGTACTTC. Translated: CASSPDLQETQYF.

This clone was counted between two and nine times. The chain employs TRBV5-1 and TRBJ2-7; 7 bases align to TRBD2. After removal of 1 base from V and 5 bases from J, the junction contained 6 bases not matched to a gene. CDR1 is SGHRS, CDR2 YFSETQ, per germline. This CDR3 contains 14 residues. The CDR3 DNA sequence: TGCGCCAGCAGCTTGATAGGGACTACCAACGAGCAGTACTTC. Amino acids: CASSLIGTTNEQYF.

This clone was counted only a few times. The gene calls are TRBV11-2 and TRBJ2-7, with D unclear. Germline assignment: CDR1 SGHAT and CDR2 FQNNGV. The V gene lost 5 bases and the J gene lost 1 base, with 15 bases spanning the gap. This CDR3 spans 15 amino acids. The CDR3 nucleotides read TGTGCCAGCAGCCCCCCTGGAGACCTTTCCTACGAGCAGTACTTC. This encodes CASSPPGDLSYEQYF. Full variable domain (remainder filled in from reference TRBV11-2 and TRBJ2-7): EAGVAQSPRYKIIEKRQSVAFWCNPISGHATLYWYQQILGQGPKLLIQFQNNGVVDDSQLPKDRFSAERLKGVDSTLKIQPAKLEDSAVYLCASSPPGDLSYEQYFGPGTRLTVT.

This clone has a handful of counts. This chain uses TRBV14 with TRBJ2-3, with a weak D call TRBD2 (5 bases). Deletions cut 4 bases from V and 4 bases from J, with 9 bases between. The CDR3 extends over 13 amino acids. Germline values: CDR1 SGHDN, CDR2 FVKESK. Here the CDR3 reads CASSRSRADTQYF. The CDR3 coding sequence is TGTGCCAGCAGCCGGTCGAGGGCAGATACGCAGTATTTT.

This clone was found a few times. V gene TRBV2 combines with J gene TRBJ1-4; 8 bases align to TRBD1. Per the germline V gene, CDR1 is SNHLY and CDR2 is FYNNEI. The ends lost 1 base at V and 3 bases at J; junction bases unmatched: 1. The CDR3 spans 15 residues. The DNA for the CDR3 is TGTGCCAGCAGTGAAGAGGGACAGGCTAATGAAAAACTGTTTTTT. It is translated as CASSEEGQANEKLFF.

The chain employs TRBV20-1 and TRBJ1-1; D ambiguous. This CDR3 is built from 11 residues. Germline V lookup: CDR1 DFQATT, CDR2 SNEGSKA (reference sequence). V shed 6 bases and J shed 7 bases, with 12 bases lying between them. This CDR3 is CSAFNSLEAFF. The CDR3 DNA reads TGCAGTGCATTTAATTCCCTTGAAGCTTTCTTT.